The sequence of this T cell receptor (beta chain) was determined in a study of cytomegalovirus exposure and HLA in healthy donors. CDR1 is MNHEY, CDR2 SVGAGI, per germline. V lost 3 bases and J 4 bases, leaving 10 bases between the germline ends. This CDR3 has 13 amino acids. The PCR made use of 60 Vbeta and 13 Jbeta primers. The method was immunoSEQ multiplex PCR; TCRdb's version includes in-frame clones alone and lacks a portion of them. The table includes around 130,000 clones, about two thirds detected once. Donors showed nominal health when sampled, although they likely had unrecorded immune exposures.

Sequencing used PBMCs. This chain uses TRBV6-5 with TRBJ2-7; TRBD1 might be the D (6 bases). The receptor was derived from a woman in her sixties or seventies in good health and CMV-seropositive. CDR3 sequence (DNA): TGTGCCAGCAGTTATTCACAGGGATACGAGCAGTACTTC. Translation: CASSYSQGYEQYF.